This T cell receptor (beta chain) emerged from a study of shared clonotypes between healthy human individuals. Study overall: Each donor's CD4 naive and CD4 memory cells filled three plates apiece, CD8 naive two, and CD8 memory one. Study findings and constraints: The study found about 5% of naive CD4 clonotypes shared across four donors. The four-donor shared clonotypes exceeded non-shared clonotypes in generation probability, with non-shared ones scoring lower.

Method: immunoSEQ multiplex PCR; TCRdb's copy keeps in-frame clones and lacks some. The table has about 2.1 million clones, more than 85% seen once. As defined, naive CD8 cells were CD45RO-negative and positively selected for CCR7, with terminally differentiated effector memory CD45RA+ cells excluded. All the donors were Caucasian adults who lived in Nashville, Tennessee. Concerning this clone itself: Its specificity is unknown.

The CDR3 is made up of 15 amino acids. Looked up from germline, CDR1 is MNHEY and CDR2 is SMNVEV (reference sequence). The V end was cut by 6 bases, the J end by 0 bases, with 13 bases between. The sequence derives from a man aged 18-30 years in good health. Some clones in this sample may be carry-over from other donors' samples. V usage is TRBV27 and J usage is TRBJ2-3; D is uncertain. Sequenced sample: naive CD8+ T cells from PBMCs. The CDR3 DNA reads as TGTGCCAGCAGCCCCTGGGTCTCTAGCACAGATACGCAGTATTTT. Residues: CASSPWVSSTDTQYF.